Here is one T cell receptor beta chain with its context. Its antigen is not identified. The entry originates in a study of OX40 agonist ivuxolimab in advanced cancers. Study information: Intravenous ivuxolimab at 0.01 to 10 mg/kg was given to patients every 2 weeks. The study reported partial responses in three patients: one hepatocellular carcinoma, two cutaneous melanoma. Previous treatment with anti-PD-1, anti-PD-L1 or anti-CTLA-4 therapy was allowed; 35% to 50% had received some.

The study's findings and limits: Antigens targeted by the expanded peripheral T cells were not determined.

Method: immunoSEQ multiplex PCR; TCRdb's copy keeps in-frame clones and lacks some. Here the sample spans approximately 22,000 clones, around four fifths being singletons. This receptor was obtained from an adult with an advanced solid tumor such as melanoma, head and neck, liver or kidney cancer. The sample was CD4+ or CD8+ T cells sorted from blood, taken in a trial of the OX40 agonist ivuxolimab.

CDR3 region: CASSLVRRDPSGANVLTF. The CDR3 DNA follows: TGTGCCAGCAGCTTAGTTCGGCGGGACCCCTCTGGGGCCAACGTCCTGACTTTC. The rearrangement joins TRBV7-6 to TRBJ2-6, with a possible D match to TRBD2 (6 bases). Germline V lookup: CDR1 SGHVS, CDR2 FNYEAQ. Trimming pared 1 base from V and 0 bases from J, leaving 13 bases between. This CDR3 contains 18 residues.